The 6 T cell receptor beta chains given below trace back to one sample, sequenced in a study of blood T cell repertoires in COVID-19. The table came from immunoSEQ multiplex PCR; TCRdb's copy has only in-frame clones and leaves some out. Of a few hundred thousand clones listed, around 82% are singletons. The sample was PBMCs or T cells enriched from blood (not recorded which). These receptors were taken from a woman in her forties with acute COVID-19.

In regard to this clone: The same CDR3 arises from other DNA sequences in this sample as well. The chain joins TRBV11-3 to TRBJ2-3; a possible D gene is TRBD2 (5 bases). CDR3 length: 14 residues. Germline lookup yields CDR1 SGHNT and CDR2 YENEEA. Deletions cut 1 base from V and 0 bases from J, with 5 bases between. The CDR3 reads CASSLGRSTDTQYF. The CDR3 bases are TGTGCCAGCAGCTTAGGGAGGAGCACAGATACGCAGTATTTT.

The CDR3 sequence is CASRRSQGEPQHF. In DNA form, the CDR3 reads TGTGCCAGCAGACGAAGCCAGGGGGAGCCCCAGCATTTT. V and J are TRBV7-8 and TRBJ1-5, with 7 bases aligning to TRBD1. Germline CDR1 is SGHVS and CDR2 is FQNEAQ. The CDR3 sequence is 13 residues long. Germline trimming cut 6 bases from V and 8 bases from J; bases unmatched to any gene: 7.

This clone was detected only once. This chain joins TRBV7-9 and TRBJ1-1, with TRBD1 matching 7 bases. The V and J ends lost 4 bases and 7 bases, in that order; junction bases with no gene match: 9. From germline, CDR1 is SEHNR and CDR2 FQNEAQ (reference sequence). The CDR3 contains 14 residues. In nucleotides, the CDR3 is TGTGCCAGCAGCTATATAGGGGGCGGAGGTGAAGCTTTCTTT. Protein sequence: CASSYIGGGGEAFF.

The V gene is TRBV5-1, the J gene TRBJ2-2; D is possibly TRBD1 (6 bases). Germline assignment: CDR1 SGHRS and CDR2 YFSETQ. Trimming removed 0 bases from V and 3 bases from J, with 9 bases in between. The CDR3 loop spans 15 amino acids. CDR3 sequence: CASSLAGAYTGELFF. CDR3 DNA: TGCGCCAGCAGCTTGGCAGGGGCGTACACCGGGGAGCTGTTTTTT.

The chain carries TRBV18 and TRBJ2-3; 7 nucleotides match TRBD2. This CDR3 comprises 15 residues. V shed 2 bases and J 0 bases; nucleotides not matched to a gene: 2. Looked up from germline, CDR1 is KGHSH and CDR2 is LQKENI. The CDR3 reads CASSPVGGSTDTQYF. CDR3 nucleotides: TGTGCCAGCTCACCAGTGGGGGGGAGCACAGATACGCAGTATTTT. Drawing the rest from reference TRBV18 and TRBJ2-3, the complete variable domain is NAGVMQNPRHLVRRRGQEARLRCSPMKGHSHVYWYRQLPEEGLKFMVYLQKENIIDESGMPKERFSAEFPKEGPSILRIQQVVRGDSAAYFCASSPVGGSTDTQYFGPGTRLTVL.

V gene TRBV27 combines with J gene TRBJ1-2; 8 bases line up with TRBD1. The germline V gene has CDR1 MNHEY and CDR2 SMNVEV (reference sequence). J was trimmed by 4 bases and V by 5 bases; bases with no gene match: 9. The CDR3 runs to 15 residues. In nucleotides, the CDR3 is TGTGCCAGCAGTCAGGTACAGGGGGGCATCTATGGCTACACCTTC. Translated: CASSQVQGGIYGYTF.